The clone carrying this TCR beta chain was seen only once. Its antigen is not known. The CDR3 runs to 16 residues. The V and J ends lost 5 bases and 2 bases, in that order; junction bases with no gene match: 7. Germline V CDR1 and CDR2: KGHDR, SFDVKD. Amplification of TCR alpha and beta CDR3 regions from RNA used iRepertoire nested multiplex PCR. TCRdb fed the multiplex PCR reads into MiXCR, producing one record per CDR3 protein. The repertoire holds over 15,000 distinct CDR3 sequences, with roughly 64% as singletons. This entry is derived from a study of glioma-infiltrating T cells. Whole-study results and caveats: Gliomas, especially low-grade, showed above-expected tissue-blood divergence; non-neoplastic patients showed below.

The sample comprised glioma tissue, nonneoplastic brain tissue, or PBMCs (not recorded which). The rearrangement links TRBV24-1 to TRBJ2-3; 9 bases align to TRBD1. The clonotype was recovered from a human donor with low-grade glioma or glioblastoma, undergoing nonglioma brain surgery, or in good health (not recorded which). Written as DNA, the CDR3 is TGTGCCACCAGTGCAGTGACAGGGGGACTCACAGATACGCAGTATTTT. It is translated as CATSAVTGGLTDTQYF.